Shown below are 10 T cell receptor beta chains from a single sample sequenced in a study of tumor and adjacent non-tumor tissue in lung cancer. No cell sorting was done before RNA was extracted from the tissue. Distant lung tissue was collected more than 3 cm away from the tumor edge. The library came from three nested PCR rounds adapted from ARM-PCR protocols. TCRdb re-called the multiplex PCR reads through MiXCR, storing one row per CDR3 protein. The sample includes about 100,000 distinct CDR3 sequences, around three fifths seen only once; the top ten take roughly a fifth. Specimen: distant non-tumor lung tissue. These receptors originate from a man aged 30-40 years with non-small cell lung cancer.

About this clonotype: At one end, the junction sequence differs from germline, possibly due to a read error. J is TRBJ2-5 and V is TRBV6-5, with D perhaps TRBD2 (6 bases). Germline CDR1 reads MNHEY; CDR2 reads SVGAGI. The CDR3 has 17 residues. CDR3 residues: CASSLMRPIVSGETQYF. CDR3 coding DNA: TGTGCCAGCAGTTTGATGAGACCGATAGTGTCGGGGGAGACACAGTACTTC.

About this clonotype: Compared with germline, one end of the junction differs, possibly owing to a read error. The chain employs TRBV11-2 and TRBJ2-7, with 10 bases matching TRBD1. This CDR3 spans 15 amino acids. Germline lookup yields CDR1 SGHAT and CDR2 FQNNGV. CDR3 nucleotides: TGTGCCAGCAGCTTAGTGGGACAGGGGTTGTATGAGCACTACTTC. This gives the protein CASSLVGQGLYEHYF.

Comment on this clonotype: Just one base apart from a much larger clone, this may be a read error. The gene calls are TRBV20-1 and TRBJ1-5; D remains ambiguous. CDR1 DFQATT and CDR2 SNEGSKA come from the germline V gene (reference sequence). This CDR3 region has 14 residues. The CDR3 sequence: CSASLPGSNQPHHF. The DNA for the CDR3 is TGCAGTGCTAGTCTTCCAGGTAGCAATCAGCCCCATCATTTT.

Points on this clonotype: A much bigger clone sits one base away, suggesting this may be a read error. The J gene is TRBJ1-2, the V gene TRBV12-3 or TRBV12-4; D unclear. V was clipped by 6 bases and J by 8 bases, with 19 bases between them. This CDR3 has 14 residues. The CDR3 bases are TGTGCCAGCAGCCGTTTAAAAGGGATAGGGGGCTACACCTTC. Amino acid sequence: CASSRLKGIGGYTF.

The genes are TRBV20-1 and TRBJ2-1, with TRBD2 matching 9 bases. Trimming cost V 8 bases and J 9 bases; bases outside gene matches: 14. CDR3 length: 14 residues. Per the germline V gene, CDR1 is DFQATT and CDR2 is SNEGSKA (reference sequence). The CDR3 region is CSTIAGEGGGEQFF. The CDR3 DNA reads TGCAGTACCATAGCGGGAGAGGGTGGAGGTGAGCAGTTCTTC.

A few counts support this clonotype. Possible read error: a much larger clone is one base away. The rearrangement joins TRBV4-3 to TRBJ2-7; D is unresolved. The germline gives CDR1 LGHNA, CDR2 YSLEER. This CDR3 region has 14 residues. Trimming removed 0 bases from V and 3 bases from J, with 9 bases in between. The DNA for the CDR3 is TGCGCCAGCAGCCAAGAGCCGACAAACTACGAGCAGTACTTC. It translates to CASSQEPTNYEQYF.

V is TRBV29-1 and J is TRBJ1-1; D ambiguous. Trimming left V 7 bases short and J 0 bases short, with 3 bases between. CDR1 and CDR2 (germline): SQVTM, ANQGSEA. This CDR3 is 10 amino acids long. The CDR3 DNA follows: TGCAGCGGCATGAACACTGAAGCTTTCTTT. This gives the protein CSGMNTEAFF.

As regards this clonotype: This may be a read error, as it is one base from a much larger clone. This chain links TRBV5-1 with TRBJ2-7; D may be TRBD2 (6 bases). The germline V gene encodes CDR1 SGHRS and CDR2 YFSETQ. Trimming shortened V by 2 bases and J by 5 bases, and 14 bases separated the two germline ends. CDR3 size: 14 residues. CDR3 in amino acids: CASSFDGGPHEQYF. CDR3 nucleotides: TGCGCCAGCAGCTTTGACGGGGGACCCCACGAGCAGTACTTC.

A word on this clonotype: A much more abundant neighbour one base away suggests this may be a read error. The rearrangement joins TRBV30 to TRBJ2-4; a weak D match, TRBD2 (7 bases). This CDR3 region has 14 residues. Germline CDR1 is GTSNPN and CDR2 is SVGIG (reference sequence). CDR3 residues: CAWSVGGANNIQYF. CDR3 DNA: TGTGCCTGGAGTGTAGGGGGGGCCAATAACATTCAGTACTTC.

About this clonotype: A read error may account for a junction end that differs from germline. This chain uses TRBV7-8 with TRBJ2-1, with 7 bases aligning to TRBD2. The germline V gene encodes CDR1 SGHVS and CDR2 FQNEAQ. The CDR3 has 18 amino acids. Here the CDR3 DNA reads TGTGCCAGCAGCTTAGTATGGCTAGCGGAGAACTCCTACGATGAGCAGTTCTTC. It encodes CASSLVWLAENSYDEQFF.